This passage covers 27 T cell receptor beta chains from one sample sequenced in a study of cytomegalovirus exposure and HLA in healthy donors (dated by TCRdb to the late 2010s). The library relied on the immunoSEQ multiplex PCR assay. For the multiplex PCR, a mixture combining 60 forward primers for TCR Vbeta segments and 13 reverse primers for TCR Jbeta segments was used. TCRdb stores this immuneACCESS table with in-frame sequences only. Part of the clones is absent; in the studies checked, under half of the shortfall reflects unresolved V genes, and no reason is known for the rest. The sample data list about 120,000 clones, and 70% to 90% of these were observed just once. The ten most abundant clones make up roughly 20% of the sample. Sequencing was performed on PBMCs. The receptors here all came from a man aged 18 to 30 in good health and CMV-seropositive.

This clone was counted a few times. Other DNA sequences in this specimen translate into the identical CDR3. The V call is TRBV18, the J call TRBJ2-7; D uncertain. Trimming removed 0 bases at V and 2 bases at J, with 8 bases between. CDR1 is KGHSH and CDR2 is LQKENI in the germline V gene. The CDR3 totals 14 residues. The CDR3 loop is CASSPPSQTYEQYF. CDR3 in DNA: TGTGCCAGCTCACCACCAAGTCAGACCTACGAGCAGTACTTC. Full variable domain (rest looked up from reference TRBV18 and TRBJ2-7): NAGVMQNPRHLVRRRGQEARLRCSPMKGHSHVYWYRQLPEEGLKFMVYLQKENIIDESGMPKERFSAEFPKEGPSILRIQQVVRGDSAAYFCASSPPSQTYEQYFGPGTRLTVT.

The rearrangement uses TRBV6-5 and TRBJ2-7, with 7 positions matching TRBD2. The CDR3 has 14 amino acids. The germline CDR1 and CDR2 sequences are MNHEY and SVGAGI. The trim removed 6 bases at V and 5 bases at J, leaving 10 bases unmatched. As DNA, the CDR3 is TGTGCCAGCAGGCGGGTGGGTGCGGGGGACGAGCAGTACTTC. Protein sequence: CASRRVGAGDEQYF.

This clone was found once. The chain carries TRBV5-4 and TRBJ2-7; 11 bases align to TRBD1. V lost 5 bases and J lost 0; bases outside the gene matches: 4. CDR1 and CDR2 (germline): SGHNT, YYREEE (reference sequence). This CDR3 is 15 amino acids long. CDR3 nucleotides: TGTGCCAGCAGTTCGGACAGGGGGCCCTCCTACGAGCAGTACTTC. It codes for CASSSDRGPSYEQYF.

The chain employs TRBV19 and TRBJ2-7; D is possibly TRBD1 (5 bases). Trimming took 7 bases from V and 3 from J, leaving 19 bases between them. The CDR3 is 15 residues long. The germline V gene encodes CDR1 LNHDA and CDR2 SQIVND (reference sequence). CDR3 DNA: TGTGCCAGTAAGGGGTTTTCGGGTGGGGACTACGAGCAGTACTTC. This codes for CASKGFSGGDYEQYF.

The chain is built from TRBV4-2 and TRBJ1-6, with D hard to call. From germline, CDR1 is LGHNA and CDR2 YNFKEQ. The CDR3 has 14 residues. Trimming left V 2 bases short and J 8 bases short, with 10 bases between. CDR3 residues: CASSQLEGDSPLHF. The CDR3 DNA reads as TGTGCCAGCAGCCAATTGGAGGGAGATTCACCCCTCCACTTT.

In its sample, this clone was seen once. The rearrangement uses TRBV6-4 and TRBJ2-3; 8 nucleotides line up with TRBD2. The germline V gene encodes CDR1 MRHNA and CDR2 SNTAGT. The V segment lost 2 bases and the J segment 1 base; nucleotides outside the gene matches: 2. The CDR3 is made up of 15 amino acids. CDR3 region: CASSDGAGGTDTQYF. CDR3 DNA sequence: TGTGCCAGCAGTGACGGAGCGGGGGGCACAGATACGCAGTATTTT.

This clone occurred once. The chain employs TRBV5-6 and TRBJ1-1; D gene unclear. V lost 2 bases to trimming and J lost 4 bases, with 9 bases between them. Germline V gene data show CDR1 as SGHDT and CDR2 as YYEEEE. The CDR3 length is 13 residues. CDR3 in amino acids: CASSFRSGTEAFF. The DNA for the CDR3 is TGTGCCAGCAGCTTTAGATCGGGCACTGAAGCTTTCTTT. Filled out from reference TRBV5-6 and TRBJ1-1, the complete variable domain reads DAGVTQSPTHLIKTRGQQVTLRCSPKSGHDTVSWYQQALGQGPQFIFQYYEEEERQRGNFPDRFSGHQFPNYSSELNVNALLLGDSALYLCASSFRSGTEAFFGQGTRLTVV.

This clone was seen more than once but under ten times. The chain recombines TRBV25-1 with TRBJ2-1; 9 bases match TRBD2. J was trimmed by 10 bases and V by 3 bases; bases with no gene match: 10. The germline V gene has CDR1 MGHDK and CDR2 SYGVNS. This CDR3 has 15 residues. Here the CDR3 reads CASSDRGGGASEQFF. The CDR3 DNA follows: TGTGCCAGCAGTGACCGGGGCGGGGGGGCTAGCGAGCAGTTCTTC.

Written as DNA, the CDR3 is TGTGCCAGCAGCAGGAGTGGGACTGGCACTTATACGCAGTATTTT. It specifies CASSRSGTGTYTQYF. The gene calls are TRBV7-6 and TRBJ2-3; tentatively, D is TRBD2 (6 bases). The CDR3 is made up of 15 amino acids. V dropped 5 bases and J dropped 7 bases, with 19 bases sitting between them. The germline V gene has CDR1 SGHVS and CDR2 FNYEAQ.

The chain joins TRBV10-3 to TRBJ2-7; the match to TRBD2 covers 11 bases. CDR3 length equals 14 residues. From germline, CDR1 is ENHRY and CDR2 SYGVKD. V trimming: 5 bases; J trimming: 5 bases; junction bases outside the gene matches: 5. The CDR3 DNA sequence: TGTGCCATCAGTCCCGGGACTAGCGGAGACGAGCAGTACTTC. Its protein product is CAISPGTSGDEQYF.

V usage is TRBV6-5 and J usage is TRBJ1-4; D unclear. V lost 6 bases to trimming and J lost 1 base, with 9 bases between them. CDR1 MNHEY and CDR2 SVGAGI come from the germline V gene. The CDR3 sequence is 14 residues long. The CDR3 sequence: CASSLPGTNEKLFF. The CDR3 DNA sequence: TGTGCCAGCAGCCTACCAGGAACTAATGAAAAACTGTTTTTT.

The V call is TRBV7-6, the J call TRBJ1-1; D is possibly TRBD1 (6 bases). Trimming left V 5 bases short and J 1 base short, with 11 bases between. The CDR3 runs 14 residues. Per germline, CDR1 SGHVS and CDR2 FNYEAQ. CDR3 loop: CASSPGAGNTEAFF. The CDR3 nucleotides read TGTGCCAGCAGCCCAGGGGCAGGGAACACTGAAGCTTTCTTT.

V is TRBV9 and J is TRBJ2-3; TRBD2 matches at 11 bases. Germline V gene lookup returns CDR1 SGDLS and CDR2 YYNGEE. V gave up 2 bases and J gave up 2 bases; unmatched junction bases: 10. The CDR3 runs to 18 residues. The CDR3 DNA is TGTGCCAGCAGCGTCGGCGTAGCGGGGGGGGATTTCACAGATACGCAGTATTTT. This sequence encodes CASSVGVAGGDFTDTQYF.

The chain links TRBV28 to TRBJ1-2; 7 nucleotides agree with TRBD1. The ends lost 7 bases at V and 0 bases at J; junction bases unmatched: 8. The CDR3 runs to 15 residues. Germline lookup yields CDR1 MDHEN and CDR2 SYDVKM. CDR3 in DNA: TGTGCCAGCATCCAGCCCGGGACAGCTAACTATGGCTACACCTTC. It is translated as CASIQPGTANYGYTF.

V is TRBV15 and J is TRBJ2-1; 9 nucleotides align to TRBD1. The CDR3 length is 18 residues. CDR1 is LNHNV and CDR2 is YYDKDF in the germline V gene (reference sequence). With V trimmed by 0 bases and J by 6 bases, 12 bases remained unmatched. The CDR3 nucleotides read TGTGCCACCAGCAGAGATTTTACGGGACAGGGAGCCGGCAATGAGCAGTTCTTC. Translated: CATSRDFTGQGAGNEQFF.

This clone has only one observation. Mismatch with germline at one junction end may stem from a read error. The chain couples TRBV6-5 to TRBJ2-7, with TRBD2 as a possible D gene (6 bases). CDR1 MNHEY and CDR2 SVGAGI come from the germline V gene. The CDR3 sequence is 13 residues long. The CDR3 here is CAGRRSMGGEQYF. DNA for the CDR3: TGTGCCGGCAGACGCTCTATGGGGGGCGAGCAGTACTTC.

The sample holds a few counts of this clone. V is TRBV5-6 and J is TRBJ2-3, with a tentative D call TRBD1 (5 bases). The germline V and J ends were trimmed by 0 bases and 8 bases, with 28 bases remaining between them. Germline V gene lookup returns CDR1 SGHDT and CDR2 YYEEEE. This CDR3 is built from 19 residues. The CDR3: CASSLAADSHASPPGTQYF. The CDR3 bases are TGTGCCAGCAGCTTGGCAGCCGACAGCCATGCTTCCCCACCAGGTACGCAGTATTTT.

The chain joins TRBV6-5 to TRBJ1-2; 9 nucleotides line up with TRBD1. This CDR3 is built from 14 residues. The V and J ends lost 4 bases and 3 bases, in that order; junction bases with no gene match: 3. Germline V gene data show CDR1 as MNHEY and CDR2 as SVGAGI. CDR3 region: CASSSGQGYYGYTF. CDR3 sequence (DNA): TGTGCCAGCAGTTCGGGACAGGGATACTATGGCTACACCTTC.

The rearrangement uses TRBV19 and TRBJ1-1; D is unresolved. The germline V gene encodes CDR1 LNHDA and CDR2 SQIVND (reference sequence). V was pared by 6 bases and J by 3 bases, with 14 bases between. CDR3 length: 14 residues. The CDR3 DNA reads TGTGCCAGTAGAACCCAGGCCTCCGACACTGAAGCTTTCTTT. Translated: CASRTQASDTEAFF.

V is TRBV5-4 and J is TRBJ2-5, with D perhaps matching TRBD1 (6 bases). V lost 2 bases and J lost 5, with 10 bases in between. The germline gives CDR1 SGHNT, CDR2 YYREEE (reference sequence). CDR3 length: 13 residues. CDR3 nucleotide sequence: TGTGCCAGCAGCTTACAGGGTATGGAGACCCAGTACTTC. Protein product: CASSLQGMETQYF.

The sample holds a few counts of this clone. The V gene is TRBV7-9, the J gene TRBJ2-1, with TRBD2 matching 10 bases. CDR3 size: 16 residues. Germline assignment: CDR1 SEHNR and CDR2 FQNEAQ (reference sequence). V lost 5 bases, J lost 3 bases, and 7 bases stayed unmatched. The CDR3 coding sequence is TGTGCCAGCAGCACAGCCCGGACTAGCGGCTACAATGAGCAGTTCTTC. The encoded protein is CASSTARTSGYNEQFF.

The chain recombines TRBV5-6 with TRBJ1-1; TRBD1 matches at 8 bases. The CDR3 has 14 residues. V lost 4 bases and J lost 4; bases outside the gene matches: 6. CDR1 and CDR2 (germline): SGHDT, YYEEEE. The chain's CDR3 is CASSLDRAVTEAFF. CDR3 DNA sequence: TGTGCCAGCAGCCTGGACAGGGCCGTCACTGAAGCTTTCTTT. The variable domain in full, with the rest retrieved from reference TRBV5-6 and TRBJ1-1, is DAGVTQSPTHLIKTRGQQVTLRCSPKSGHDTVSWYQQALGQGPQFIFQYYEEEERQRGNFPDRFSGHQFPNYSSELNVNALLLGDSALYLCASSLDRAVTEAFFGQGTRLTVV.

The genes are TRBV4-1 and TRBJ1-6; D may be TRBD1 (5 bases). Germline V gene lookup returns CDR1 MGHRA and CDR2 YSYEKL. Trimming pared 1 base from V and 9 bases from J, leaving 19 bases between. This CDR3 comprises 17 residues. Written as DNA, the CDR3 is TGCGCCAGCAGCCAAGGGGGCAGGGCAGGGCTAGTTTCACCCCTCCACTTT. Residues: CASSQGGRAGLVSPLHF.

V gene TRBV6-5 combines with J gene TRBJ1-5, with 8 positions matching TRBD1. The germline CDR1 and CDR2 sequences are MNHEY and SVGAGI. V was pared by 5 bases and J by 7 bases, with 7 bases of the junction left unmatched. The CDR3 contains 14 residues. The CDR3 is CASSERWDRQPQHF. The CDR3 DNA follows: TGTGCCAGCAGTGAACGGTGGGACAGGCAGCCCCAGCATTTT.

The chain combines TRBV6-5 with TRBJ2-5, with 7 bases fitting TRBD1. The germline V gene encodes CDR1 MNHEY and CDR2 SVGAGI. The CDR3 has 15 residues. The J segment lost 0 bases and the V segment lost 7 bases, leaving 8 bases of the junction unmatched. The CDR3 here is CASTQGTAYQETQYF. The CDR3 bases are TGTGCCAGCACCCAGGGGACAGCGTACCAAGAGACCCAGTACTTC.

The chain carries TRBV15 and TRBJ2-1, with TRBD2 as a possible D gene (6 bases). Trimming took off 3 bases at V and 6 bases at J, with 21 bases between the two ends. The CDR3 has 17 amino acids. The germline CDR1 and CDR2 sequences are LNHNV and YYDKDF (reference sequence). CDR3 DNA sequence: TGTGCCACCAGCAGCCACCCCCCGAGAGGAGGGGCCAATGAGCAGTTCTTC. Protein: CATSSHPPRGGANEQFF.

The V gene is TRBV19, the J gene TRBJ2-1; D unresolved. This CDR3 is built from 13 residues. The germline V gene encodes CDR1 LNHDA and CDR2 SQIVND (reference sequence). V lost 3 bases and J lost 3, with 6 bases in between. The CDR3 sequence: CASSIGLYNEQFF. The CDR3 DNA is TGTGCCAGTAGTATTGGGCTCTACAATGAGCAGTTCTTC.